This T cell receptor (beta chain) was documented in a study of coeliac disease. The length of the CDR3 is 12 residues. Per the germline V gene, CDR1 is SGHVS and CDR2 is FQNEAQ. The V and J ends lost 0 bases and 8 bases respectively, with 4 bases between them. Here immunoSEQ multiplex PCR was the method, and the copy in TCRdb shows in-frame clones only, minus some. The sample records thousands of clones, 71% being singletons. The genes are TRBV7-8 and TRBJ1-4, with D unclear. Sequences were obtained from lymphocytes from the gut lamina propria. The TCR originated in a man older than 75 without celiac disease. Written as DNA, the CDR3 is TGTGCCAGCAGCTTAGCGCGGGAAAAACTGTTTTTT. Its translation: CASSLAREKLFF.